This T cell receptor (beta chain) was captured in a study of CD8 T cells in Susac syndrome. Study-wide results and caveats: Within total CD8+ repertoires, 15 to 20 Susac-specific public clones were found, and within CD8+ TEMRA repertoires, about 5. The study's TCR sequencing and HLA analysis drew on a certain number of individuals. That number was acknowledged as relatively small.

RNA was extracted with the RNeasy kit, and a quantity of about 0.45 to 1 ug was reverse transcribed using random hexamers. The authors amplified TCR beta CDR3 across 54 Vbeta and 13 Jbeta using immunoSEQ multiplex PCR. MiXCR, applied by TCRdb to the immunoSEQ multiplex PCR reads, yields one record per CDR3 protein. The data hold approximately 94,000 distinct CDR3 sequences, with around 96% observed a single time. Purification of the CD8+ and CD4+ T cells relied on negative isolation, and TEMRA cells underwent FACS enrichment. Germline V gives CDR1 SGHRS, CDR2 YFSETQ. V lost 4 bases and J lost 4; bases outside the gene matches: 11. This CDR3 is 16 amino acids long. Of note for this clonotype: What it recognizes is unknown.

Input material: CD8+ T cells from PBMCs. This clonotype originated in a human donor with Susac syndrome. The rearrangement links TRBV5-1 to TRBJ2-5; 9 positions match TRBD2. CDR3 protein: CASSVTPSGVRETQYF. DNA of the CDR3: TGCGCCAGCAGCGTGACCCCTAGCGGGGTACGAGAGACCCAGTACTTC.